These T cell receptor beta chains were read from a single sample in a study of molecular identifiers for immune sequencing clone quantification. Via MiXCR, TCRdb re-called the PCR reads, giving one row per CDR3 protein. The sample consists of about 320,000 distinct CDR3 sequences, about a fifth of them appearing once. Specimen: naive CD8+ T cells from blood, with Jurkat cell RNA spiked in. The receptor set was obtained from a human donor in good health. Some libraries in this study had Jurkat cell RNA spiked in. Each CDR3 is given with its conserved first and last residue. A D gene is named only where the DNA matches it firmly. The size entry is marked missing in some rows and otherwise reads once, few, many or a size class.

clone size: few; V gene: TRBV3-1; J gene: TRBJ2-7; D gene: -; CDR3 protein: CASSRAPVLGQYF; CDR3 DNA: TGTGCCAGCAGCCGGGCCCCTGTACTGGGGCAGTACTTC
clone size: many; V gene: TRBV19; J gene: TRBJ2-1; D gene: TRBD2; CDR3 protein: CASSIFREAGNEQFF; CDR3 DNA: TGTGCCAGTAGTATTTTTCGGGAGGCTGGTAATGAGCAGTTCTTC
clone size: few; V gene: TRBV2; J gene: TRBJ2-1; D gene: TRBD1; CDR3 protein: CASSAGQGYNEQFF; CDR3 DNA: TGTGCCAGCAGTGCCGGACAGGGTTACAATGAGCAGTTCTTC
clone size: many; V gene: TRBV6-5; J gene: TRBJ2-7; D gene: TRBD1; CDR3 protein: CASSYSNPGGPSEQYF; CDR3 DNA: TGTGCCAGCAGTTACTCGAATCCAGGGGGCCCGTCCGAGCAGTACTTC
clone size: -; V gene: TRBV30; J gene: TRBJ1-1; D gene: -; CDR3 protein: CAWSGVGNTEAFF; CDR3 DNA: TGTGCCTGGAGTGGAGTTGGAAACACTGAAGCTTTCTTT
clone size: few; V gene: TRBV6-2/TRBV6-3; J gene: TRBJ2-7; D gene: -; CDR3 protein: CASSYPWDFEQYF; CDR3 DNA: TGTGCCAGCAGTTACCCCTGGGATTTCGAGCAGTACTTC
clone size: once; V gene: TRBV7-2; J gene: TRBJ2-5; D gene: -; CDR3 protein: CAGRKTEETQYF; CDR3 DNA: TGTGCCGGCAGGAAAACTGAAGAGACCCAGTACTTC
clone size: many; V gene: TRBV5-4; J gene: TRBJ2-6; D gene: -; CDR3 protein: CASSSGDSGANVLTF; CDR3 DNA: TGTGCCAGCAGCTCAGGGGACTCTGGGGCCAACGTCCTGACTTTC
clone size: -; V gene: TRBV11-2; J gene: TRBJ2-1; D gene: -; CDR3 protein: CASSSFVGQYNEQFF; CDR3 DNA: TGTGCCAGCAGTTCGTTTGTTGGCCAATACAATGAGCAGTTCTTC
clone size: many; V gene: TRBV24-1; J gene: TRBJ2-1; D gene: TRBD2; CDR3 protein: CATSGRTSFLNEQFF; CDR3 DNA: TGTGCCACCAGTGGAAGGACTAGCTTTCTCAATGAGCAGTTCTTC
clone size: many; V gene: TRBV6-1; J gene: TRBJ1-1; D gene: -; CDR3 protein: CASSESFRATEAFF; CDR3 DNA: TGTGCCAGCAGTGAAAGTTTCCGGGCCACTGAAGCTTTCTTT
clone size: many; V gene: TRBV6-2/TRBV6-3; J gene: TRBJ2-3; D gene: TRBD1; CDR3 protein: CASSGTAAGTDTQYF; CDR3 DNA: TGTGCCAGCAGTGGGACAGCGGCCGGCACAGATACGCAGTATTTT
clone size: many; V gene: TRBV13; J gene: TRBJ2-5; D gene: -; CDR3 protein: CASSPLGGSETQYF; CDR3 DNA: TGTGCCAGCAGCCCTCTCGGCGGTTCAGAGACCCAGTACTTC
clone size: many; V gene: TRBV12-3/TRBV12-4; J gene: TRBJ2-3; D gene: -; CDR3 protein: CASSLKGMPDTQYF; CDR3 DNA: TGTGCCAGCAGTTTAAAGGGAATGCCAGATACGCAGTATTTT
clone size: many; V gene: TRBV14; J gene: TRBJ2-7; D gene: -; CDR3 protein: CASSQRDSAYYEQYF; CDR3 DNA: TGTGCCAGCAGCCAGCGGGACAGCGCCTATTACGAGCAGTACTTC
clone size: few; V gene: TRBV3-1; J gene: TRBJ2-2; D gene: -; CDR3 protein: CASSPLEVRGTGELFF; CDR3 DNA: TGTGCCAGCAGCCCTCTCGAAGTTCGGGGCACCGGGGAGCTGTTTTTT
clone size: many; V gene: TRBV28; J gene: TRBJ2-7; D gene: -; CDR3 protein: CASSQTGTHEQYF; CDR3 DNA: TGTGCCAGCAGCCAAACCGGGACACACGAGCAGTACTTC
clone size: many; V gene: TRBV27; J gene: TRBJ1-1; D gene: -; CDR3 protein: CASSLGGTYTEAFF; CDR3 DNA: TGTGCCAGCAGTTTGGGCGGGACATACACTGAAGCTTTCTTT
clone size: -; V gene: TRBV4-3; J gene: TRBJ1-2; D gene: -; CDR3 protein: CASSQDGATNYGYTF; CDR3 DNA: TGCGCCAGCAGCCAAGACGGGGCCACTAACTATGGCTACACCTTC
clone size: -; V gene: TRBV27; J gene: TRBJ1-1; D gene: TRBD1; CDR3 protein: CASSSIQGVANTEAFF; CDR3 DNA: TGTGCCAGCAGTTCCATACAGGGGGTAGCGAACACTGAAGCTTTCTTT
clone size: many; V gene: TRBV29-1; J gene: TRBJ1-5; D gene: -; CDR3 protein: CSVEYGDSNQPQHF; CDR3 DNA: TGCAGCGTTGAATATGGGGATAGCAATCAGCCCCAGCATTTT
clone size: -; V gene: TRBV24-1; J gene: TRBJ2-7; D gene: -; CDR3 protein: CATSPRQSSSEQYF; CDR3 DNA: TGTGCCACCAGCCCTAGACAGAGCTCCTCCGAGCAGTACTTC
clone size: -; V gene: TRBV15; J gene: TRBJ2-1; D gene: TRBD1; CDR3 protein: CATSRGTGYNEQFF; CDR3 DNA: TGTGCCACCAGCAGAGGGACAGGGTACAATGAGCAGTTCTTC